This T cell receptor beta chain was captured by sequencing in a study of T cell repertoires in cytomegalovirus infection. For the study at large: Public TCR beta signatures were indicative of both CMV infection and a matching HLA type.

The CDR3 is 15 amino acids. CDR1 is MNHEY, CDR2 SMNVEV, per germline (reference sequence). The V end was cut by 2 bases, the J end by 5 bases, with 15 bases between. To note about this clonotype: As yet, its antigen is unknown.

Study-wide results and limits: The cumulative frequency of public TCR beta families identified carriers of CMV plus the relevant HLA. Across the ex vivo response, the dominant clonotypes were HLA-C-restricted CMV-specific TCR beta clonotypes.

MiXCR was run by TCRdb on the reads, yielding one entry per CDR3 protein. The sample consists of 250,000 or so distinct CDR3 sequences, around 12% of them appearing once. This rearrangement joins TRBV27 to TRBJ1-1; D is undetermined. The sequenced material came from PBMCs. This clonotype was obtained from a human donor in good health (CMV status not recorded). Some clones in this sample may be carry-over from other donors' samples. CDR3 amino acids: CASSLRFPVGTEAFF. The CDR3 DNA sequence: TGTGCCAGCAGTTTACGTTTCCCAGTTGGGACTGAAGCTTTCTTT.